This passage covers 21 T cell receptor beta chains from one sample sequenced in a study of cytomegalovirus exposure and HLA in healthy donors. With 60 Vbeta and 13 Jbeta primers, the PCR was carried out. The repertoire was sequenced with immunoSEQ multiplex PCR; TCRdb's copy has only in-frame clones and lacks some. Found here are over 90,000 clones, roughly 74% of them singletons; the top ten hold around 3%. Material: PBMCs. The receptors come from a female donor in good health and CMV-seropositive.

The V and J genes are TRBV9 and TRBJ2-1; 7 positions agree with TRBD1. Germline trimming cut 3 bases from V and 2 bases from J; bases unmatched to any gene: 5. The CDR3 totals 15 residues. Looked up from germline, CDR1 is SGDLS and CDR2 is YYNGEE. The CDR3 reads CASSAGQVAYNEQFF. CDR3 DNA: TGTGCCAGCAGCGCCGGACAGGTTGCCTACAATGAGCAGTTCTTC. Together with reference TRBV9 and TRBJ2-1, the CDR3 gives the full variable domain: DSGVTQTPKHLITATGQRVTLRCSPRSGDLSVYWYQQSLDQGLQFLIQYYNGEERAKGNILERFSAQQFPDLHSELNLSSLELGDSALYFCASSAGQVAYNEQFFGPGTRLTVL.

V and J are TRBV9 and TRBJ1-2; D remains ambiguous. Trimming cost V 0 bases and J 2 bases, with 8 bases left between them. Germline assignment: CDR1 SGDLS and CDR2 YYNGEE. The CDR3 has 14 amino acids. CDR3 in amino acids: CASSVATANYGYTF. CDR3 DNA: TGTGCCAGCAGCGTAGCAACAGCAAACTATGGCTACACCTTC.

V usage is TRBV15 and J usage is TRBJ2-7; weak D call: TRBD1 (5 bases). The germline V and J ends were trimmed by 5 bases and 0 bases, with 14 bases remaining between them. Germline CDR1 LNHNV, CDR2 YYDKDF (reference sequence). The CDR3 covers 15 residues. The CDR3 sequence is CATSDRQSPSYEQYF. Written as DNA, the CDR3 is TGTGCCACCAGCGACCGACAGTCCCCCTCCTACGAGCAGTACTTC.

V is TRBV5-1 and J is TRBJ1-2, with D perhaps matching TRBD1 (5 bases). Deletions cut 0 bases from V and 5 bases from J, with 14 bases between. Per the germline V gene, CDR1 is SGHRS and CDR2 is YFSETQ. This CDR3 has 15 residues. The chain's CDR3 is CASSLAAGTAYGYTF. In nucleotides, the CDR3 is TGCGCCAGCAGCTTGGCGGCCGGGACTGCATATGGCTACACCTTC.

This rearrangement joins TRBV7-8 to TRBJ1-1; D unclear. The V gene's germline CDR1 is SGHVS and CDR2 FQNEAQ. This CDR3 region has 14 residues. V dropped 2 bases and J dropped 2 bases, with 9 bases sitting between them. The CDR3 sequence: CASSLLSSNTEAFF. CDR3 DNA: TGTGCCAGCAGCTTATTAAGTAGTAACACTGAAGCTTTCTTT.

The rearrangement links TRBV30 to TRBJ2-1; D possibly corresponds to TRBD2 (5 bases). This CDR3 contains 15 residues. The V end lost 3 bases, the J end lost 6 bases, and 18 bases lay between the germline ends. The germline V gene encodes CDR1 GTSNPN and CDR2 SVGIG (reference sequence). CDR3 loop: CAWSPTTRVGNEQFF. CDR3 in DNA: TGTGCCTGGAGCCCAACTACGAGGGTGGGCAATGAGCAGTTCTTC.

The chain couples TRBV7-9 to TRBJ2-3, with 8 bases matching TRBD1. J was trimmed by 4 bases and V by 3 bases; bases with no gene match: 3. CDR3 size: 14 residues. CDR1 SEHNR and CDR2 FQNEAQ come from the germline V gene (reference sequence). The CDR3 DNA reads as TGTGCCAGCAGCTTTCGGACAGGGTCAGATACGCAGTATTTT. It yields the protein CASSFRTGSDTQYF.

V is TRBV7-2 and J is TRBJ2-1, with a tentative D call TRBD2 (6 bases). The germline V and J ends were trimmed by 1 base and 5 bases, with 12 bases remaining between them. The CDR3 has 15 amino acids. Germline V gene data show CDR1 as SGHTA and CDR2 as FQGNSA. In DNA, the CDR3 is TGTGCCAGCAGCTTAGTCGCGGGGAGAAACAATGAGCAGTTCTTC. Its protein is CASSLVAGRNNEQFF.

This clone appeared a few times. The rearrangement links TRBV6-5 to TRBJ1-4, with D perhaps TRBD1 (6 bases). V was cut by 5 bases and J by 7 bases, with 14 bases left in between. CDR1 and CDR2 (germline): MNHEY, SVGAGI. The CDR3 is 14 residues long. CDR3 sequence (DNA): TGTGCCAGCAGTCCCAGGGGAGTGGGTGAAAAACTGTTTTTT. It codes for CASSPRGVGEKLFF.

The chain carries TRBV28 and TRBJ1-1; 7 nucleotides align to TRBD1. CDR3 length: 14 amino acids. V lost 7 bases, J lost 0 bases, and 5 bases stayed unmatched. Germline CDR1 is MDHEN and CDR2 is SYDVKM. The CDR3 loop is CASIKGAMNTEAFF. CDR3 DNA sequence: TGTGCCAGCATCAAGGGGGCCATGAACACTGAAGCTTTCTTT. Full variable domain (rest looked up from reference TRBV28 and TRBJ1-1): DVKVTQSSRYLVKRTGEKVFLECVQDMDHENMFWYRQDPGLGLRLIYFSYDVKMKEKGDIPEGYSVSREKKERFSLILESASTNQTSMYLCASIKGAMNTEAFFGQGTRLTVV.

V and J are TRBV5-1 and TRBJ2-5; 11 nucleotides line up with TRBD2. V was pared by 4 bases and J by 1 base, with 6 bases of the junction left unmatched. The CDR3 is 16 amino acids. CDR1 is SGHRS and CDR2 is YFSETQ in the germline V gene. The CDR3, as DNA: TGCGCCAGCAGCATCGGACTAGCGGGTCTCCAAGAGACCCAGTACTTC. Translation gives CASSIGLAGLQETQYF.

CDR3: CASSLDWTGSDTQYF. DNA for the CDR3: TGTGCCAGCAGCTTAGATTGGACAGGGTCAGATACGCAGTATTTT. V usage is TRBV11-2 and J usage is TRBJ2-3; 8 bases are a match to TRBD1. The V gene's germline CDR1 is SGHAT and CDR2 FQNNGV. This CDR3 spans 15 amino acids. Germline trimming cut 0 bases from V and 4 bases from J; bases unmatched to any gene: 3. Based on the CDR3 plus reference TRBV11-2 and TRBJ2-3, the full variable domain is EAGVAQSPRYKIIEKRQSVAFWCNPISGHATLYWYQQILGQGPKLLIQFQNNGVVDDSQLPKDRFSAERLKGVDSTLKIQPAKLEDSAVYLCASSLDWTGSDTQYFGPGTRLTVL.

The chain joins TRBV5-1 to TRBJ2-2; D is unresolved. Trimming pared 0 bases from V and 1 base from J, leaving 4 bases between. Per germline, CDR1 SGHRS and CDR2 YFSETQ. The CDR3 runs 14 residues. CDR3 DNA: TGCGCCAGCAGCTTGGAGCTGAACACCGGGGAGCTGTTTTTT. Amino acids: CASSLELNTGELFF.

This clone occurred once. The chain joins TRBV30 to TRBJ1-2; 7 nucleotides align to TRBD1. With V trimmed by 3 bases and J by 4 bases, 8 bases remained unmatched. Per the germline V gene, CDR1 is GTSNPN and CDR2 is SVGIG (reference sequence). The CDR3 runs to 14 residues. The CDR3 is CAWSGGQRPYGYTF. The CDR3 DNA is TGTGCCTGGAGCGGGGGACAGCGTCCCTATGGCTACACCTTC.

In DNA form, the CDR3 reads TGTGCCAGCAGGTCTGCAGGGGGTTCAACTTACGAGCAGTACTTC. Its translation: CASRSAGGSTYEQYF. The chain combines TRBV7-2 with TRBJ2-7; 7 bases are shared with TRBD1. From germline, CDR1 is SGHTA and CDR2 FQGNSA. The V segment lost 6 bases and the J segment 4 bases; nucleotides outside the gene matches: 12. The CDR3 sequence is 15 residues long.

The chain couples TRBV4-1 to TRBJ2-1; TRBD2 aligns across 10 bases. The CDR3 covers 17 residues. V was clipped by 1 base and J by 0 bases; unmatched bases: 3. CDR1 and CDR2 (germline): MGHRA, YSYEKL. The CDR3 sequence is CASSQVRTSGSYNEQFF. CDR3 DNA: TGCGCCAGCAGCCAAGTAAGGACTAGCGGCTCCTACAATGAGCAGTTCTTC.

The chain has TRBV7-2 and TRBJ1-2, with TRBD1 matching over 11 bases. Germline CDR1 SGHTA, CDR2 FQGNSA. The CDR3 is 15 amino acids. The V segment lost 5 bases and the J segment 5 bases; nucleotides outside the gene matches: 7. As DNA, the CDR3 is TGTGCCAGCAGCCCCGGACAGGGGGCTCGGTATGGCTACACCTTC. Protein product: CASSPGQGARYGYTF. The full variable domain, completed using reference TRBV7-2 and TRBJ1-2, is GAGVSQSPSNKVTEKGKDVELRCDPISGHTALYWYRQSLGQGLEFLIYFQGNSAPDKSGLPSDRFSAERTGGSVSTLTIQRTQQEDSAVYLCASSPGQGARYGYTFGSGTRLTVV.

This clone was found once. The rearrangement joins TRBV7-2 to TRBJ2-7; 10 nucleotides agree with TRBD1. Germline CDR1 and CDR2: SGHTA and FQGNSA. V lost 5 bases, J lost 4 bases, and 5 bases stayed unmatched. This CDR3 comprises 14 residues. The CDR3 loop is CASSPKGQGYEQYF. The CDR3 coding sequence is TGTGCCAGCAGCCCCAAGGGACAGGGGTACGAGCAGTACTTC.

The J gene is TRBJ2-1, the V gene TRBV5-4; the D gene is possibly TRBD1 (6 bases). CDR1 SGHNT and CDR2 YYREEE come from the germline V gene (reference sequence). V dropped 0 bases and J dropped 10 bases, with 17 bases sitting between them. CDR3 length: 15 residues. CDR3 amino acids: CASSLATGWLSEQFF. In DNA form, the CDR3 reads TGTGCCAGCAGCTTGGCTACAGGGTGGTTGAGCGAGCAGTTCTTC.

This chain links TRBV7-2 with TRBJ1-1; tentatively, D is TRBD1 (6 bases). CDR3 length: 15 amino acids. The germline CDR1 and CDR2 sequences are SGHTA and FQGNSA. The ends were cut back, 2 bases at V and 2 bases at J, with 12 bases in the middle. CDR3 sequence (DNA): TGTGCCAGCAGCTTACTGGGGGCGTCTAACACTGAAGCTTTCTTT. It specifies CASSLLGASNTEAFF.

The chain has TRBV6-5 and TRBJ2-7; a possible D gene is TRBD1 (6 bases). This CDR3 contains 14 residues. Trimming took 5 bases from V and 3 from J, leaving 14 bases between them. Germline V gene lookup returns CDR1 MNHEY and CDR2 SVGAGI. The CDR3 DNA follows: TGTGCCAGCAGTCAGGACAGACCCGTCTACGAGCAGTACTTC. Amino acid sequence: CASSQDRPVYEQYF.